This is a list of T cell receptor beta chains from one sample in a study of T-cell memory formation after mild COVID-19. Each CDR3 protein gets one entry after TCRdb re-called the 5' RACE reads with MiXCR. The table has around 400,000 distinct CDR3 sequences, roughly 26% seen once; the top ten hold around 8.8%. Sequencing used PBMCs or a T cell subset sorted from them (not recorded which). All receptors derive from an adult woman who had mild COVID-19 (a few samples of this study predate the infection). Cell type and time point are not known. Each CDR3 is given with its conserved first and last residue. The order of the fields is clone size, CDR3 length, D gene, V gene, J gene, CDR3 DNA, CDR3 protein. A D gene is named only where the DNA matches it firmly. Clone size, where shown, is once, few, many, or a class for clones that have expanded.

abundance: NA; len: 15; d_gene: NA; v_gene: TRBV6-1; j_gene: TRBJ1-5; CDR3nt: TGTGCCAGCGGTCGTGCAGGGGATAGCAATCAGCCCCAGCATTTT; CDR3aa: CASGRAGDSNQPQHF
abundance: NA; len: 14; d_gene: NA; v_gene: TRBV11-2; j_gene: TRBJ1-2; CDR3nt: TGTGCCAGCAGCTCGGGACAATGGGACTATGGCTACACCTTC; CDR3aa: CASSSGQWDYGYTF
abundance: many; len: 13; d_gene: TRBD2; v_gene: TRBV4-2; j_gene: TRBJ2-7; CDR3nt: TGTGCCAGCAGCCGAGCGGGAGTGGGAGAGCAGTACTTC; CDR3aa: CASSRAGVGEQYF
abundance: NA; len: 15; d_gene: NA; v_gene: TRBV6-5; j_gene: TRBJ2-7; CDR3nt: TGTGCCAGCAGTTACAGTGCGGGTAACTCCTACGAGCAGTACTTC; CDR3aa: CASSYSAGNSYEQYF
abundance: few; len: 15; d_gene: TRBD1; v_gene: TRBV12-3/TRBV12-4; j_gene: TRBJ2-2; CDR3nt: TGTGCCAGCAGGGGACAGGGGGCGATCACCGGGGAGCTGTTTTTT; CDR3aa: CASRGQGAITGELFF
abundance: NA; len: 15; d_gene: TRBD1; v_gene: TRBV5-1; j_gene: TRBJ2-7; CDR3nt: TGCGCCAGCAGCTTGGTGGCAGGGGGCGCATCCGAGCAGTACTTC; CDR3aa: CASSLVAGGASEQYF
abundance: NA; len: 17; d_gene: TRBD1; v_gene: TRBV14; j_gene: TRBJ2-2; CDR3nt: TGTGCCAGCAGCCGGAAAGGGACAGGAGGTAGCACCGGGGAGCTGTTTTTT; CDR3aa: CASSRKGTGGSTGELFF
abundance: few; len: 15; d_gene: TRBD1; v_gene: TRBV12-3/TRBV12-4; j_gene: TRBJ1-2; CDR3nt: TGTGCCAGCAGTTCGACAGGGGAAAATTACTATGGCTACACCTTC; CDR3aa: CASSSTGENYYGYTF
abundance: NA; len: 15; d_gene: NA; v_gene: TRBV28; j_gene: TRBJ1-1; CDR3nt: TGTGCCAGCAGTTTTACGGGGGGAGGAAACACTGAAGCTTTCTTT; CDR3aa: CASSFTGGGNTEAFF
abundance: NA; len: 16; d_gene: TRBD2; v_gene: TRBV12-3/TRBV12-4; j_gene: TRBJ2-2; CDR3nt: TGTGCCAGCAGTTTTTTAACTAGCGGGAGATCCGGGGAGCTGTTTTTT; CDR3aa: CASSFLTSGRSGELFF
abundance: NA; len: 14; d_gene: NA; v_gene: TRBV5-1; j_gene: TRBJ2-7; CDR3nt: TGCGCCAGCAGCTATAGGACGGATTTCTACGAGCAGTACTTC; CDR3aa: CASSYRTDFYEQYF
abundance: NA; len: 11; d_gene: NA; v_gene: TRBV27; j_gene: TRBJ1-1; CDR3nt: TGTGCCAGCAGCGGCGCCACTGAAGCTTTCTTT; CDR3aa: CASSGATEAFF
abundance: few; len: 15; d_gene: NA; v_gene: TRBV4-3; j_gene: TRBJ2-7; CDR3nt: TGCGCCAGCAGCCAAGATGTGGCGGACCGCTACGAGCAGTACTTC; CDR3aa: CASSQDVADRYEQYF
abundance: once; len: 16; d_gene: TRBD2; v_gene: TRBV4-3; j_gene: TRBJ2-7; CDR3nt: TGCGCCAGCAGCCAAGAAAAGGCTAGCGGGTCCTACGAGCAGTACTTC; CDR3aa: CASSQEKASGSYEQYF
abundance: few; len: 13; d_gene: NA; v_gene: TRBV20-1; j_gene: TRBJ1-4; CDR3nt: TGCAGTGCTGCCGACAGGCGTAATGAAAAACTGTTTTTT; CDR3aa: CSAADRRNEKLFF
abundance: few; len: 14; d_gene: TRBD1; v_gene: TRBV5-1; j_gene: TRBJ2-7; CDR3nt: TGCGCCAGCAAGATTGGACAGGGGGCCTACGAGCAGTACTTC; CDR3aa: CASKIGQGAYEQYF